The clone carrying this T cell receptor beta chain was detected ten times or more. Antigen: not known. Purified naive CD4+ T cells were depleted of CD25+ Tregs. The CDR3 has 18 residues. The V gene end was trimmed by 0 bases and the J gene end by 2 bases; junction bases not matched to a gene: 7. The germline CDR1 and CDR2 sequences are LGHNA and YNFKEQ. The study's findings and limits: Larger-cohort validation covered only one TCR beta V-J rearrangement. The TCR gene usage of tumor memory CD4+ T cells clustered together with blood and lymph node memory CD4+ cells and with lymph node naive CD4+ cells.

Constant-region reverse primers amplified full-length variable regions, followed by semi-nested Nested Universal Primer A PCR. TCRdb redid the calling of the 5' RACE reads with MiXCR, one entry per CDR3 protein. The data contain approximately 37,000 distinct CDR3 sequences, approximately 20% of them singletons. The source is a female donor with breast cancer. The sequencing sample was made of naive CD4+ T cells sorted from a lymph node. Subset meaning: naive CD4+ T cells, CD4+CD45RA+CD25-. The chain uses TRBV4-2 and TRBJ2-3; TRBD2 agrees at 11 bases. The CDR3 DNA reads as TGTGCCAGCAGCCAAGAGCTAGCGGGAGGAGGGTACACAGATACGCAGTATTTT. Protein sequence: CASSQELAGGGYTDTQYF.